The 15 T cell receptor beta chains in this list originate from one sample, sequenced in a study of blood T cell repertoires in COVID-19. The method was immunoSEQ multiplex PCR; TCRdb's version includes in-frame clones alone and lacks a portion of them. The repertoire has around 60,000 clones, 84% of them found once; the top ten carry around 5.4%. Sequencing was done on a sample of peripheral blood. All receptors derive from an older woman with acute or convalescent COVID-19.

The rearrangement uses TRBV5-6 and TRBJ1-5; perhaps TRBD1 as D (6 bases). Per the germline V gene, CDR1 is SGHDT and CDR2 is YYEEEE. V shed 4 bases and J shed 4 bases, with 9 bases lying between them. The CDR3 is 13 amino acids. The CDR3 bases are TGTGCCAGCAGCGTCACAGGGAATCAGCCCCAGCATTTT. Translating gives CASSVTGNQPQHF.

V usage is TRBV5-6 and J usage is TRBJ2-7, with 8 bases identical to TRBD2. The CDR3 loop spans 14 amino acids. Unmatched junction bases numbered 3, after V lost 2 bases and J lost 2 bases. Germline CDR1 SGHDT, CDR2 YYEEEE. CDR3 DNA: TGTGCCAGCAGCTTAACTAGCGGTACCTACGAGCAGTACTTC. Translating gives CASSLTSGTYEQYF.

The CDR3 is CASRGQGNEAFF. Written as DNA, the CDR3 is TGTGCCAGTAGGGGGCAGGGGAATGAAGCTTTCTTT. The J gene is TRBJ1-1, the V gene TRBV19; a weak D match, TRBD1 (6 bases). Germline-derived CDR1 and CDR2 are LNHDA and SQIVND (reference sequence). This CDR3 has 12 amino acids. V shed 6 bases and J shed 7 bases, with 12 bases lying between them.

The genes are TRBV24-1 and TRBJ1-2; 7 positions match TRBD1. After removal of 5 bases from V and 2 bases from J, the junction contained 16 bases not matched to a gene. CDR3 length equals 18 residues. Germline CDR1 KGHDR, CDR2 SFDVKD. CDR3 coding DNA: TGTGCCACCAGTGGTGGTGGGAATGGGGACAGCTTAAACTATGGCTACACCTTC. This encodes CATSGGGNGDSLNYGYTF.

The chain couples TRBV3-1 (or the pseudogene TRBV3-2) to TRBJ2-1; no clear D. V lost 5 bases and J 9 bases, leaving 11 bases between the germline ends. The CDR3 has 12 amino acids. Germline CDR1 LGHDT, CDR2 YNNKEL (reference sequence). The DNA for the CDR3 is TGTGCCAGCAGCGTCCGATCGGGTGAGCAGTTCTTC. Its translation is CASSVRSGEQFF.

The chain links TRBV19 to TRBJ2-1; TRBD2 agrees at 13 bases. Germline-derived CDR1 and CDR2 are LNHDA and SQIVND (reference sequence). This CDR3 is built from 16 residues. V trimming: 5 bases; J trimming: 6 bases; junction bases outside the gene matches: 7. The CDR3 loop reads CASSPGTSGVVNEQFF. CDR3 nucleotide sequence: TGTGCCAGTAGTCCCGGGACTAGCGGGGTCGTCAATGAGCAGTTCTTC.

The V call is TRBV5-1, the J call TRBJ2-7, with 8 bases matching TRBD1. V trimming: 4 bases; J trimming: 1 base; junction bases outside the gene matches: 13. The germline CDR1 and CDR2 sequences are SGHRS and YFSETQ. There are 17 residues in the CDR3. CDR3 in amino acids: CASSANPGTGLSYEQYF. The CDR3 DNA is TGCGCCAGCAGCGCGAATCCCGGGACAGGCTTATCCTACGAGCAGTACTTC.

This chain uses TRBV11-2 with TRBJ2-1, with 10 bases identical to TRBD1. The germline V gene has CDR1 SGHAT and CDR2 FQNNGV. CDR3 length: 15 amino acids. Trimming took 5 bases from V and 7 from J; bases not matched to a gene: 8. Here the CDR3 reads CASSARDRGGNEQFF. CDR3 in DNA: TGTGCCAGCAGCGCCCGGGACAGGGGAGGGAATGAGCAGTTCTTC.

V and J are TRBV3-1 (or the pseudogene TRBV3-2) and TRBJ1-5; no definite D call. CDR1 is LGHDT and CDR2 is YNNKEL in the germline V gene (reference sequence). Trimming cost V 3 bases and J 1 base, with 16 bases left between them. This CDR3 has 17 residues. CDR3 in amino acids: CASSQDPPSISNQPQHF. The CDR3 DNA follows: TGTGCCAGCAGCCAGGATCCACCTAGTATAAGCAATCAGCCCCAGCATTTT.

This clone has only a few counts. The chain carries TRBV5-1 and TRBJ1-2, with 9 bases identical to TRBD1. The germline V gene encodes CDR1 SGHRS and CDR2 YFSETQ. The CDR3 contains 15 residues. J was trimmed by 4 bases and V by 0 bases; bases with no gene match: 4. The CDR3 nucleotides are TGCGCCAGCAGCTTGGCGACAGGGGGGGTCTATGGCTACACCTTC. It encodes CASSLATGGVYGYTF.

The gene calls are TRBV7-9 and TRBJ1-1, with D maybe TRBD1 (6 bases). CDR3 length: 15 amino acids. V was trimmed by 5 bases and J by 4 bases, leaving 17 bases between them. Germline values: CDR1 SEHNR, CDR2 FQNEAQ (reference sequence). Written as DNA, the CDR3 is TGTGCCAGCAGCACCTTAGACAGGTTCGGCACTGAAGCTTTCTTT. Translated, it gives CASSTLDRFGTEAFF.

A single count supports this clone. This chain links TRBV18 with TRBJ1-2; 7 nucleotides align to TRBD1. Germline CDR1 reads KGHSH; CDR2 reads LQKENI. This CDR3 is 14 amino acids long. V lost 2 bases to trimming and J lost 7 bases; unmatched junction nucleotides: 7. The chain's CDR3 is CASSPGTDLSGYTF. The DNA of the CDR3 is TGTGCCAGCTCACCAGGGACAGACCTTTCTGGCTACACCTTC.

This chain uses TRBV2 with TRBJ1-5; maybe TRBD1 (5 bases). Germline CDR1 reads SNHLY; CDR2 reads FYNNEI. The CDR3 spans 14 residues. V was shortened by 8 bases and J by 5 bases, with 16 bases between the two germline ends. The CDR3 DNA reads TGTGCCAGCGGAGGAGGGGCCAGGGATCAGCCCCAGCATTTT. Its protein is CASGGGARDQPQHF.

V and J are TRBV7-9 and TRBJ2-5; TRBD1 agrees at 7 bases. Losses at the gene ends were 5 bases for V and 0 bases for J; bases not matched to a gene: 9. The CDR3 length is 16 residues. Germline loops: CDR1 SEHNR, CDR2 FQNEAQ (reference sequence). The CDR3 DNA reads TGTGCCAGCAGCGAAGGACAGGACCCCGACCAAGAGACCCAGTACTTC. This translates into CASSEGQDPDQETQYF.

The gene calls are TRBV19 and TRBJ1-6; D ambiguous. Germline CDR1 reads LNHDA; CDR2 reads SQIVND (reference sequence). V was pared by 2 bases and J by 10 bases, with 6 bases between. This CDR3 spans 12 amino acids. This CDR3 reads CASSIWESPLHF. The DNA for the CDR3 is TGTGCCAGTAGTATATGGGAGTCACCCCTCCACTTT.